This record covers a single T cell receptor (beta chain). As yet, its antigen is unknown. These data originate in a study of vaccination and CD4 T cells after COVID-19. On the study more broadly: Two-dose vaccination with either BNT162b2 or mRNA-1273 was given to participants. Some control cultures received a CEFX pool, which served as the positive control. Others received an HIV-1 Nef pool or no peptide.

The V gene's germline CDR1 is SGHNT and CDR2 YENEEA. Trimming removed 4 bases from V and 4 bases from J; junction bases left unmatched: 6. CDR3 length: 15 residues. With the Oncomine TCR Beta short-read assay, DNA from cultured CD4+ T cells was sequenced. Using its own MiXCR run on the PCR reads, TCRdb lists one record per CDR3 protein. The sample includes nearly 15,000 distinct CDR3 sequences, around 48% of them seen just once. Treatment reported: approximately 11-day PBMC culture with coronavirus spike peptide pools or control peptides (ViraFEST assay). When approximately ten days of culture had elapsed, CD4+ T cells were isolated by negative selection.

This sequence originates from a human donor who had recovered from COVID-19. Input material: CD4+ T cells from blood, cultured in vitro. The chain carries TRBV11-3 and TRBJ2-3, with 9 positions matching TRBD1. CDR3 coding DNA: TGTGCCAGCAGCTCGTGGGACAGGGAGGCAGATACGCAGTATTTT. Protein sequence: CASSSWDREADTQYF.